These 27 T cell receptor beta chains were all obtained from the same sample, sequenced in a study of blood T cell repertoires in COVID-19. Assay used: immunoSEQ multiplex PCR; TCRdb lists only in-frame clones, some missing. Of some 340,000 clones listed, around 85% are singletons. Input material: peripheral blood. The receptors stem from a woman between 18 and 29 years old with acute or convalescent COVID-19.

The CDR3 coding sequence is TGTGCCAGCAGCGAACAGGGGAACGAACGCAATCAGCCCCAGCATTTT. Its protein is CASSEQGNERNQPQHF. The V call is TRBV2, the J call TRBJ1-5, with 7 bases matching TRBD1. This CDR3 is 16 amino acids long. Trimming took 6 bases from V and 2 from J; bases not matched to a gene: 10. CDR1 and CDR2 (germline): SNHLY, FYNNEI.

This clone was recorded once. The chain links TRBV5-1 to TRBJ2-7; tentatively, D is TRBD1 (5 bases). CDR1 is SGHRS, CDR2 YFSETQ, per germline. V was pared by 0 bases and J by 3 bases, with 10 bases between. The CDR3 is 14 amino acids. CDR3 protein: CASSLAGSNYEQYF. In DNA form, the CDR3 reads TGCGCCAGCAGCTTGGCAGGGTCAAACTACGAGCAGTACTTC.

This chain links TRBV6-5 with TRBJ1-1, with 11 positions matching TRBD1. Germline V CDR1 and CDR2: MNHEY, SVGAGI. CDR3 length: 15 residues. J lost 6 bases, V lost 2 bases, and 5 bases had no gene match. The CDR3 is CASSYGTGGFPEAFF. The CDR3 nucleotides read TGTGCCAGCAGTTACGGGACAGGGGGATTTCCTGAAGCTTTCTTT.

The chain carries TRBV9 and TRBJ1-2; D gene ambiguous. Germline V gene sequence: CDR1 SGDLS, CDR2 YYNGEE. Trimming took 1 base from V and 7 from J, leaving 17 bases between them. The CDR3 is 15 amino acids. The CDR3 is CASSVFVEDFGGYTF. In DNA form, the CDR3 reads TGTGCCAGCAGCGTATTTGTGGAGGACTTCGGTGGCTACACCTTC. Variable domain in full (rest from reference TRBV9 and TRBJ1-2): DSGVTQTPKHLITATGQRVTLRCSPRSGDLSVYWYQQSLDQGLQFLIQYYNGEERAKGNILERFSAQQFPDLHSELNLSSLELGDSALYFCASSVFVEDFGGYTFGSGTRLTVV.

The chain recombines TRBV9 with TRBJ2-2; a weak D match, TRBD1 (5 bases). V lost 0 bases and J 4 bases, leaving 10 bases between the germline ends. Germline V lookup: CDR1 SGDLS, CDR2 YYNGEE. This CDR3 has 15 residues. Here the CDR3 reads CASSVGGRATGELFF. The CDR3 bases are TGTGCCAGCAGCGTAGGCGGCAGGGCCACCGGGGAGCTGTTTTTT.

The genes are TRBV15 and TRBJ1-2; D is possibly TRBD1 (5 bases). With 0 bases removed from V and 1 base from J, the gap between germline ends came to 15 bases. CDR1 and CDR2 from the germline V gene are LNHNV and YYDKDF (reference sequence). The CDR3 consists of 17 residues. DNA of the CDR3: TGTGCCACCAGCAGAGATGGTATCGGGGGTGTTAACTATGGCTACACCTTC. Translation: CATSRDGIGGVNYGYTF.

The rearrangement links TRBV7-2 to TRBJ1-1; weak D call: TRBD1 (5 bases). Trimming shortened V by 8 bases and J by 2 bases, and 21 bases separated the two germline ends. The CDR3 consists of 16 residues. CDR1 and CDR2 from the germline V gene are SGHTA and FQGNSA. CDR3 residues: CASAGGEAGQNTEAFF. CDR3 nucleotides: TGTGCCAGCGCCGGCGGTGAGGCCGGACAAAACACTGAAGCTTTCTTT.

This chain connects TRBV6-4 to TRBJ2-5, with TRBD1 matching over 10 bases. This CDR3 is 15 amino acids long. V was pared by 7 bases and J by 5 bases, with 10 bases of the junction left unmatched. Germline-derived CDR1 and CDR2 are MRHNA and SNTAGT. CDR3 DNA sequence: TGTGCCAGCACAGACAGGGGGCGAGAAAGGGAGACCCAGTACTTC. Protein product: CASTDRGRERETQYF.

The chain employs TRBV7-3 and TRBJ1-6; D not resolved. Germline V gene data show CDR1 as SGHTA and CDR2 as FQGTGA. The V gene lost 5 bases and the J gene lost 10 bases, with 12 bases spanning the gap. There are 13 residues in the CDR3. The CDR3, as DNA: TGTGCCAGCAGCGTTACCGGTAACTCACCCCTCCACTTT. Its protein is CASSVTGNSPLHF. The variable domain in full, completed from reference TRBV7-3 and TRBJ1-6, reads GAGVSQTPSNKVTEKGKYVELRCDPISGHTALYWYRQSLGQGPEFLIYFQGTGAADDSGLPNDRFFAVRPEGSVSTLKIQRTERGDSAVYLCASSVTGNSPLHFGNGTRLTVT.

The rearrangement links TRBV15 to TRBJ2-7; 7 bases match TRBD2. Per germline, CDR1 LNHNV and CDR2 YYDKDF (reference sequence). The CDR3 has 13 residues. Germline trimming cut 5 bases from V and 4 bases from J; bases unmatched to any gene: 5. CDR3: CATSRAGKYEQYF. The DNA for the CDR3 is TGTGCCACCAGCCGAGCGGGAAAGTACGAGCAGTACTTC.

The chain joins TRBV7-2 to TRBJ2-3; TRBD2 matches at 9 bases. CDR3 length equals 14 residues. The germline CDR1 and CDR2 sequences are SGHTA and FQGNSA. V lost 7 bases and J lost 6; bases outside the gene matches: 8. The CDR3 protein is CASIKLAGGDTQYF. The CDR3 DNA sequence: TGTGCCAGCATCAAACTAGCGGGTGGTGATACGCAGTATTTT.

Worth noting for this clone: Other nucleotide sequences in the sample specify the same CDR3. This sequence joins TRBV24-1 and TRBJ2-1; D is perhaps TRBD1 (6 bases). Germline loops: CDR1 KGHDR, CDR2 SFDVKD. CDR3 length equals 13 residues. The V end was cut by 6 bases, the J end by 1 base, with 6 bases between. The CDR3 spells CATSQGSYNEQFF. CDR3 in DNA: TGTGCCACCAGTCAGGGGTCCTACAATGAGCAGTTCTTC.

There are a few counts of this clone. This chain connects TRBV25-1 to TRBJ1-5; D possibly corresponds to TRBD1 (5 bases). The CDR3 has 15 residues. With 1 base removed from V and 4 bases from J, the gap between germline ends came to 11 bases. Germline V gene lookup returns CDR1 MGHDK and CDR2 SYGVNS. The CDR3 sequence: CASSEFGAGNQPQHF. The CDR3 DNA reads TGTGCCAGCAGTGAATTTGGGGCTGGTAATCAGCCCCAGCATTTT.

V gene TRBV30 combines with J gene TRBJ2-7; 9 nucleotides line up with TRBD1. The CDR3 runs 15 residues. V lost 0 bases, J lost 4 bases, and 7 bases stayed unmatched. Germline V gene lookup returns CDR1 GTSNPN and CDR2 SVGIG (reference sequence). The DNA of the CDR3 is TGTGCCTGGAGTGTCCCCGGGACAGGGATTTACGAGCAGTACTTC. Its translation is CAWSVPGTGIYEQYF. The full variable domain, its missing parts supplied by reference TRBV30 and TRBJ2-7, is SQTIHQWPATLVQPVGSPLSLECTVEGTSNPNLYWYRQAAGRGLQLLFYSVGIGQISSEVPQNLSASRPQDRQFILSSKKLLLSDSGFYLCAWSVPGTGIYEQYFGPGTRLTVT.

This chain uses TRBV24-1 with TRBJ2-7; D remains ambiguous. Germline V gene data show CDR1 as KGHDR and CDR2 as SFDVKD. The CDR3 loop spans 12 amino acids. V was pared by 4 bases and J by 3 bases, with 6 bases between. The CDR3 loop reads CATSENSYEQYF. As DNA, the CDR3 is TGTGCCACCAGTGAAAACAGCTACGAGCAGTACTTC.

The gene calls are TRBV24-1 and TRBJ1-5, with D possibly matching TRBD1 (6 bases). Trimming stripped 4 bases from V and 7 bases from J, with 13 bases between. The CDR3 contains 14 residues. Germline V CDR1 and CDR2: KGHDR, SFDVKD. This CDR3 reads CATSEAGVRQPQHF. CDR3 in DNA: TGTGCCACCAGTGAGGCAGGGGTCCGGCAGCCCCAGCATTTT.

The rearrangement joins TRBV27 to TRBJ2-2, with 8 bases that match TRBD1. The CDR3 runs to 15 residues. V trimming: 6 bases; J trimming: 6 bases; junction bases outside the gene matches: 9. Per germline, CDR1 MNHEY and CDR2 SMNVEV (reference sequence). The CDR3 DNA follows: TGTGCCAGCAGCCCCTGGGACAGGTTTCCCGGGGAGCTGTTTTTT. This sequence encodes CASSPWDRFPGELFF.

CDR3 sequence: CASSLTYPGQLYGYTF. The CDR3 DNA reads TGCGCCAGCAGCCTAACCTACCCGGGACAGCTCTATGGCTACACCTTC. The chain combines TRBV5-1 with TRBJ1-2; TRBD1 agrees at 7 bases. The CDR3 has 16 residues. Germline-derived CDR1 and CDR2 are SGHRS and YFSETQ. The V and J ends lost 4 bases and 4 bases, in that order; junction bases with no gene match: 13.

This chain uses TRBV24-1 with TRBJ2-7; D unclear. Trimming removed 2 bases at V and 6 bases at J, with 16 bases between. CDR1 KGHDR and CDR2 SFDVKD come from the germline V gene. The CDR3 consists of 15 residues. The CDR3 sequence is CATSDSYPNSGEQYF. DNA of the CDR3: TGTGCCACCAGTGATTCATACCCTAATTCCGGCGAGCAGTACTTC.

This clone was counted once. This sequence joins TRBV28 and TRBJ1-2, with D tentatively TRBD1 (5 bases). Germline V CDR1 and CDR2: MDHEN, SYDVKM. The CDR3 sequence is 12 residues long. Trimming removed 5 bases from V and 6 bases from J, with 10 bases in between. In nucleotides, the CDR3 is TGTGCCAGCAGTCTCGCGGGGGATGGCTACACCTTC. This encodes CASSLAGDGYTF.

The genes are TRBV7-3 and TRBJ1-1, with 8 bases matching TRBD1. The CDR3 runs 15 residues. Germline CDR1 reads SGHTA; CDR2 reads FQGTGA. Unmatched junction bases numbered 9, after V lost 5 bases and J lost 4 bases. The DNA for the CDR3 is TGTGCCAGCAGCCCGTTGGACAGGGAAGGCACTGAAGCTTTCTTT. Its translation is CASSPLDREGTEAFF. Using reference TRBV7-3 and TRBJ1-1 for the parts outside the CDR3, the full variable domain is GAGVSQTPSNKVTEKGKYVELRCDPISGHTALYWYRQSLGQGPEFLIYFQGTGAADDSGLPNDRFFAVRPEGSVSTLKIQRTERGDSAVYLCASSPLDREGTEAFFGQGTRLTVV.

This clone was seen repeatedly, ten times or more. The V and J genes are TRBV2 and TRBJ1-5; tentatively, D is TRBD1 (6 bases). This CDR3 is 14 amino acids long. V was cut by 8 bases and J by 1 base, with 12 bases left in between. Germline CDR1 is SNHLY and CDR2 is FYNNEI. The CDR3 sequence: CASLPGESNQPQHF. CDR3 in DNA: TGTGCCAGCCTACCAGGGGAAAGCAATCAGCCCCAGCATTTT.

This clone was seen only a few times. For the CDR3, the DNA is TGTGCCAGCAGTCGCTATAGCCGAGATACGCAGTATTTT. Protein: CASSRYSRDTQYF. This rearrangement joins TRBV6-5 to TRBJ2-3; no clear D gene. V lost 5 bases to trimming and J lost 5 bases, with 11 bases between them. The length of the CDR3 is 13 residues. In germline, CDR1 is MNHEY, CDR2 SVGAGI.

The V gene is TRBV11-2, the J gene TRBJ1-2; D possibly corresponds to TRBD1 (5 bases). Germline CDR1 SGHAT, CDR2 FQNNGV. The CDR3 extends over 15 amino acids. Trimming removed 5 bases from V and 4 bases from J, with 17 bases in between. The DNA for the CDR3 is TGTGCCAGCAGCGGACGGGGGACTCAGGGCTATGGCTACACCTTC. Its translation: CASSGRGTQGYGYTF.

The rearrangement uses TRBV13 and TRBJ2-3; 8 nucleotides line up with TRBD2. V trimming: 4 bases; J trimming: 3 bases; junction bases outside the gene matches: 9. This CDR3 is built from 16 residues. Germline lookup yields CDR1 PRHDT and CDR2 FYEKMQ (reference sequence). The CDR3 spells CASSSAGGRRTDTQYF. As DNA, the CDR3 is TGTGCCAGCAGCTCCGCGGGGGGTCGAAGAACAGATACGCAGTATTTT.

The chain joins TRBV5-6 to TRBJ1-2, with 9 positions matching TRBD1. Germline CDR1 reads SGHDT; CDR2 reads YYEEEE. Trimming took 4 bases from V and 5 from J; bases not matched to a gene: 6. CDR3 length: 14 amino acids. The CDR3 here is CASSPGQGSYGYTF. The CDR3 region has the DNA TGTGCCAGCAGCCCGGGACAGGGATCGTATGGCTACACCTTC.

CDR3 in DNA: TGTGCCATCAGTGCCAGCTCCTACGAGCAGTACTTC. Amino acids: CAISASSYEQYF. The chain joins TRBV10-3 to TRBJ2-7, with D unclear. Trimming shortened V by 4 bases and J by 0 bases, and 4 bases separated the two germline ends. Germline values: CDR1 ENHRY, CDR2 SYGVKD. This CDR3 has 12 amino acids.